This T cell receptor (beta chain) was recovered during a study of cytomegalovirus exposure and HLA in healthy donors. PCR employed 60 Vbeta and 13 Jbeta primers. Generated by immunoSEQ multiplex PCR, the TCRdb table keeps only in-frame clones and is missing some. The profile shows under 150,000 clones, about 84% of them singletons. CDR3 length: 13 amino acids. Germline V gene data show CDR1 as MNHEY and CDR2 as SVGAGI. Trimming cost V 7 bases and J 6 bases; bases outside gene matches: 7. This TCR was recovered from a woman in her thirties or forties in good health and CMV-seropositive. The chain links TRBV6-5 to TRBJ2-3; 7 bases line up with TRBD2. Input material: PBMCs. CDR3 in DNA: TGTGCCAGCACCATGGGAGGGAGTGATACGCAGTATTTT. This translates into CASTMGGSDTQYF.